This TCR beta chain was identified in a study of molecular identifiers for immune sequencing clone quantification. Broader study findings: Clones of above 20 RNA copies carried over 99% of effector molecules; in naive cells they carried under 1%.

From germline, CDR1 is LNHDA and CDR2 SQIVND (reference sequence). V lost 5 bases, J lost 1 base, and 15 bases lay in between. The CDR3 spans 16 residues. It was with previously described methods and listed TCR primers that bulk TCR libraries were made. MiXCR, run by TCRdb on the PCR reads, gives a single entry per CDR3 protein. The sample holds hundreds of thousands of distinct CDR3 sequences; 20% are singletons and the top ten take approximately 0.9%. This clonotype was seen repeatedly, ten times or more. The antigen is undetermined. Material for sequencing was naive CD8+ T cells from blood, with Jurkat cell RNA spiked in. Subset defined: FACS-sorted CD8+CD4-CCR7+CD45RA+ naive T cells. This rearrangement joins TRBV19 to TRBJ1-5, with TRBD1 as a possible D gene (5 bases). The sequence was obtained from a human donor in good health. Some libraries in this study had Jurkat cell RNA spiked in. DNA for the CDR3: TGTGCCAGTAGTTCAGGGACCCGAGGAAGCAATCAGCCCCAGCATTTT. Residues: CASSSGTRGSNQPQHF. Full variable domain (missing parts from reference TRBV19 and TRBJ1-5): DGGITQSPKYLFRKEGQNVTLSCEQNLNHDAMYWYRQDPGQGLRLIYYSQIVNDFQKGDIAEGYSVSREKKESFPLTVTSAQKNPTAFYLCASSSGTRGSNQPQHFGDGTRLSIL.